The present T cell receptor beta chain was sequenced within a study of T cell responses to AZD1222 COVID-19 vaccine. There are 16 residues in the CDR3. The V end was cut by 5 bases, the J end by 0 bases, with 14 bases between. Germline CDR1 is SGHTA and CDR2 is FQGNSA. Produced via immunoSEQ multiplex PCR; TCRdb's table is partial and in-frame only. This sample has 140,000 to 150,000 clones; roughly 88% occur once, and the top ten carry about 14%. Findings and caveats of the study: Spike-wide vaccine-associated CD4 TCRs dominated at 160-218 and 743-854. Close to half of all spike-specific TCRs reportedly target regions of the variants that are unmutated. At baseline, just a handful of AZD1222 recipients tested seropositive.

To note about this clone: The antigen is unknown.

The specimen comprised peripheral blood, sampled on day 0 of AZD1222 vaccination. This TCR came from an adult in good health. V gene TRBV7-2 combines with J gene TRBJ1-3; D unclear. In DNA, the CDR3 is TGTGCCAGCAGCAGCCAACCCATATACTCTGGAAACACCATATATTTT. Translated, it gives CASSSQPIYSGNTIYF.